This TCR beta chain was found in a study of response to subunit inactivated influenza vaccine (dated by TCRdb to 2016 to 2018). In the study overall: Deep quantitative profiling of the T cell receptor repertoire was used in the study to follow responses to a trivalent subunit inactivated influenza vaccine.

This clonotype was detected only a few times. Its antigen is still unknown. No clone much larger than this one lies a single base away; base qualities are absent. V is shortened by 4 bases, J by 3 bases, and the region joining them spans 17 bases. The germline V gene (reference sequence) provides CDR1 SGHKS and CDR2 YYEKEE. From the cysteine through the phenylalanine, the CDR3 covers 15 amino acids. The kept DNA is CDR3 alone, 45 bases in frame from the first base. Broader findings and caveats from the paper: The authors proposed that each seasonal influenza vaccination may bring in only a limited number of new T cells.

The library was produced with RT-PCR. Sequencing took place on an Illumina HiSeq 2500. TCRdb itself trimmed the public reads at Q25 with fastp, ran MiXCR and retained productive beta chains. Rows are unified per CDR3 protein, each entry keeping the most common DNA and genes. The table for this sample lists about 500,000 distinct CDR3 sequences; about 15% of them were counted only once. Of the sample, around 3% falls within the top ten clones. This receptor was taken from a man aged 45-69 years who received an inactivated influenza vaccine. Donor details come from another sample of the same person, matched by shared clones. The rearrangement joined TRBV5-5 to TRBJ2-7, with the D gene tentatively TRBD1 or TRBD2, based on 5 matching bases in each. Sequencing used CD4+ T cells sorted from PBMCs, obtained approximately 25 months after vaccination. The CDR3 protein: CASSPEMGPFYEQYF. The sequence in DNA is TGTGCCAGCAGCCCCGAGATGGGACCGTTCTACGAGCAGTACTTC.